This TCR beta chain was obtained from a study of CD8 T cells in ankylosing spondylitis. Study results and limitations: A motif of 8 or 9 highly homologous TCR beta variants was seen as apparently characteristic of ankylosing spondylitis blood. Some of the motif variants had earlier been found in reactive arthritis patients' fluid and blood. CD8+ cells made up the disease-linked clones, which were relatively rare in peripheral blood.

By quantitative 5'-RACE with molecular barcodes, the TCR beta libraries were made. TCRdb analysed the 5' RACE reads with MiXCR anew, one entry per CDR3 protein. Here the sample spans approximately 220,000 distinct CDR3 sequences, 25% to 30% being singletons. There are a few counts of this clonotype. Its antigen is unknown. The TCR comes from a male donor with ankylosing spondylitis or in good health (not recorded which). The specimen was blood, either unsorted or a sorted T cell fraction (not recorded which).

DNA for the CDR3: TGTGCCAGCGAGAGGGTCCCCCGCCGGCGGGAGACCCAGTACTTC. This encodes CASERVPRRRETQYF. V is TRBV28 and J is TRBJ2-5; D possibly corresponds to TRBD2 (5 bases). The CDR3 extends over 15 amino acids. V gave up 8 bases and J gave up 5 bases, with 21 bases separating them. Germline V gene lookup returns CDR1 MDHEN and CDR2 SYDVKM.